Listed here are 18 T cell receptor beta chains from one sample, sequenced in a study of blood T cell repertoires in COVID-19. Libraries were prepared by immunoSEQ multiplex PCR; TCRdb keeps only in-frame clonotypes and omits some of them. The table has roughly 190,000 clones, roughly 90% seen once. Sequencing input: peripheral blood. These receptors were obtained from a woman in her sixties or seventies with COVID-19, enrolled during active disease.

The chain links TRBV6-5 to TRBJ2-7, with 12 bases matching TRBD2. Germline V gene sequence: CDR1 MNHEY, CDR2 SVGAGI. The V and J ends lost 5 bases and 7 bases, in that order; junction bases with no gene match: 6. The CDR3 sequence is 14 residues long. As DNA, the CDR3 is TGTGCCAGCAGTCGACTAGCGGGAGAGCATGAGCAGTACTTC. This encodes CASSRLAGEHEQYF.

V and J are TRBV6-5 and TRBJ1-1, with D tentatively TRBD1 (5 bases). The CDR3 is made up of 14 amino acids. CDR1 is MNHEY, CDR2 SVGAGI, per germline. V was trimmed by 4 bases and J by 1 base, leaving 10 bases between them. CDR3 region: CASSSRDRNTEAFF. The CDR3 nucleotides read TGTGCCAGCAGTTCTCGAGACAGGAACACTGAAGCTTTCTTT.

The chain recombines TRBV5-1 with TRBJ2-1, with 9 bases fitting TRBD2. From germline, CDR1 is SGHRS and CDR2 YFSETQ. V lost 6 bases to trimming and J lost 6 bases; unmatched junction nucleotides: 7. The CDR3 is 14 residues long. The CDR3 here is CASTLRTSVNEQFF. The DNA for the CDR3 is TGCGCCAGCACCCTAAGGACTAGCGTCAATGAGCAGTTCTTC.

V gene TRBV19 combines with J gene TRBJ1-1; D ambiguous. V lost 1 base, J lost 2 bases, and 8 bases lay in between. Germline CDR1 and CDR2: LNHDA and SQIVND (reference sequence). This CDR3 is built from 14 residues. Written as DNA, the CDR3 is TGTGCCAGTAGTATAGGGCCCAAAAACACTGAAGCTTTCTTT. Its translation: CASSIGPKNTEAFF. The full variable domain, with the rest looked up from reference TRBV19 and TRBJ1-1, is DGGITQSPKYLFRKEGQNVTLSCEQNLNHDAMYWYRQDPGQGLRLIYYSQIVNDFQKGDIAEGYSVSREKKESFPLTVTSAQKNPTAFYLCASSIGPKNTEAFFGQGTRLTVV.

J is TRBJ2-5 and V is TRBV6-6; perhaps TRBD2 as D (6 bases). V lost 0 bases, J lost 4 bases, and 9 bases lay in between. The germline V gene has CDR1 MNHNY and CDR2 SVGAGI (reference sequence). This CDR3 spans 14 amino acids. This CDR3 reads CASSYSAGGETQYF. The CDR3 DNA sequence: TGTGCCAGCAGTTACTCCGCCGGGGGAGAGACCCAGTACTTC.

The chain carries TRBV6-2 or TRBV6-3 and TRBJ1-2, with a weak D call TRBD1 (5 bases). Germline V lookup: CDR1 MNHEY, CDR2 SVGEGT. The CDR3 is made up of 14 amino acids. With 6 bases removed from V and 2 bases from J, the gap between germline ends came to 13 bases. The CDR3 nucleotides are TGTGCCAGCAGCCTTGGACATCGAAACTATGGCTACACCTTC. It specifies CASSLGHRNYGYTF.

V and J are TRBV12-3 or TRBV12-4 and TRBJ1-1, with D unclear. The CDR3 extends over 12 amino acids. Trimming stripped 6 bases from V and 4 bases from J, with 9 bases between. CDR3 sequence reads: CASRRVGTEAFF. CDR3 in DNA: TGTGCCAGCAGAAGAGTCGGCACTGAAGCTTTCTTT.

This clone was detected only a few times. The V gene is TRBV24-1, the J gene TRBJ2-1, with 12 bases fitting TRBD1. The J segment lost 8 bases and the V segment lost 9 bases, leaving 7 bases of the junction unmatched. The CDR3 consists of 14 residues. Germline-derived CDR1 and CDR2 are KGHDR and SFDVKD. The chain's CDR3 is CATAGTGGGDEQFF. The CDR3 DNA reads TGTGCCACCGCCGGGACAGGGGGCGGCGATGAGCAGTTCTTC.

The chain's CDR3 is CASSLVANTDTQYF. For the CDR3, the DNA is TGCGCCAGCAGCTTGGTTGCGAATACAGATACGCAGTATTTT. J is TRBJ2-3 and V is TRBV5-1; D call uncertain. The germline V and J ends were trimmed by 0 bases and 3 bases, with 8 bases remaining between them. The CDR3 contains 14 residues. The germline gives CDR1 SGHRS, CDR2 YFSETQ.

This clone was seen once. V is TRBV7-2 and J is TRBJ2-5; D is perhaps TRBD2 (7 bases). In germline, CDR1 is SGHTA, CDR2 FQGNSA. CDR3 size: 13 residues. Trimming stripped 5 bases from V and 7 bases from J, with 14 bases between. The CDR3 loop is CASSGGAVRTQYF. CDR3 bases: TGTGCCAGCAGCGGGGGGGCGGTCCGGACCCAGTACTTC. Full variable domain (outside the CDR3, taken from reference TRBV7-2 and TRBJ2-5): GAGVSQSPSNKVTEKGKDVELRCDPISGHTALYWYRQSLGQGLEFLIYFQGNSAPDKSGLPSDRFSAERTGGSVSTLTIQRTQQEDSAVYLCASSGGAVRTQYFGPGTRLLVL.

The chain is built from TRBV9 and TRBJ2-3, with a possible D match to TRBD2 (6 bases). In germline, CDR1 is SGDLS, CDR2 YYNGEE. V lost 0 bases to trimming and J lost 6 bases, with 17 bases between them. CDR3 length: 16 residues. CDR3 loop: CASSVGSSGRGDTQYF. The DNA for the CDR3 is TGTGCCAGCAGCGTAGGAAGTAGCGGAAGGGGCGATACGCAGTATTTT.

The table lists this clone with a count of one. The chain has TRBV30 and TRBJ2-2; 8 bases match TRBD1. V lost 2 bases, J lost 3 bases, and 2 bases stayed unmatched. The CDR3 runs 14 residues. Looked up from germline, CDR1 is GTSNPN and CDR2 is SVGIG (reference sequence). This CDR3 is CAWSSDRDTGELFF. The CDR3, as DNA: TGTGCCTGGAGTTCGGACAGGGACACCGGGGAGCTGTTTTTT.

This rearrangement joins TRBV7-6 to TRBJ1-4; D perhaps matches TRBD1 (6 bases). The CDR3 runs to 15 residues. CDR1 is SGHVS and CDR2 is FNYEAQ in the germline V gene. The germline V and J ends were trimmed by 5 bases and 6 bases, with 16 bases remaining between them. CDR3 region: CASSPGGAPYEKLFF. The DNA for the CDR3 is TGTGCCAGCAGCCCGGGGGGGGCGCCTTATGAAAAACTGTTTTTT.

The chain combines TRBV7-9 with TRBJ2-3, with D perhaps matching TRBD2 (7 bases). The V gene's germline CDR1 is SEHNR and CDR2 FQNEAQ (reference sequence). This CDR3 spans 16 amino acids. Deletions cut 4 bases from V and 1 base from J, with 15 bases between. CDR3 DNA sequence: TGTGCCAGCAGCTCCTTAGGGGGGGTCGGCACAGATACGCAGTATTTT. As protein: CASSSLGGVGTDTQYF. Drawing the rest from reference TRBV7-9 and TRBJ2-3, the complete variable domain is DTGVSQNPRHKITKRGQNVTFRCDPISEHNRLYWYRQTLGQGPEFLTYFQNEAQLEKSRLLSDRFSAERPKGSFSTLEIQRTEQGDSAMYLCASSSLGGVGTDTQYFGPGTRLTVL.

This chain joins TRBV21-1 and TRBJ2-7; the table's D call, TRBD2, was not checked against the DNA. TRBV21-1 is assigned pseudogene status. The length of the CDR3 is 15 residues. The CDR3 DNA sequence: TGTGCCAGCACCAACCATTTCGGGATTCGCTACGAGCAGTACTTC. Protein product: CASTNHFGIRYEQYF.

The chain links TRBV6-2 or TRBV6-3 to TRBJ2-1; D gene uncertain. Germline CDR1 and CDR2: MNHEY and SVGEGT. V was cut by 2 bases and J by 10 bases, with 6 bases left in between. The CDR3 is made up of 11 amino acids. DNA of the CDR3: TGTGCCAGCAGTTACGCAGCGGAGCAGTTCTTC. Translated, it gives CASSYAAEQFF.

DNA of the CDR3: TGTGCCAGCAGCCCGACAGGGGAAGGGGGCACAGATACGCAGTATTTT. This translates into CASSPTGEGGTDTQYF. This chain connects TRBV9 to TRBJ2-3; 8 bases fit TRBD1. The CDR3 has 16 residues. J gave up 1 base and V 4 bases, and 8 bases lay outside the gene matches. CDR1 is SGDLS and CDR2 is YYNGEE in the germline V gene.

Turning to this clone: Other nucleotide sequences in the sample specify the same CDR3. The chain joins TRBV9 to TRBJ2-7; the match to TRBD2 covers 13 bases. The junction had 1 base not matched to a gene; V was cut back by 2 bases and J by 2 bases. CDR3 length equals 15 residues. Germline CDR1 and CDR2: SGDLS and YYNGEE. This CDR3 is CASSVGTSGAYEQYF. The CDR3 nucleotides read TGTGCCAGCAGCGTTGGGACTAGCGGGGCCTACGAGCAGTACTTC.